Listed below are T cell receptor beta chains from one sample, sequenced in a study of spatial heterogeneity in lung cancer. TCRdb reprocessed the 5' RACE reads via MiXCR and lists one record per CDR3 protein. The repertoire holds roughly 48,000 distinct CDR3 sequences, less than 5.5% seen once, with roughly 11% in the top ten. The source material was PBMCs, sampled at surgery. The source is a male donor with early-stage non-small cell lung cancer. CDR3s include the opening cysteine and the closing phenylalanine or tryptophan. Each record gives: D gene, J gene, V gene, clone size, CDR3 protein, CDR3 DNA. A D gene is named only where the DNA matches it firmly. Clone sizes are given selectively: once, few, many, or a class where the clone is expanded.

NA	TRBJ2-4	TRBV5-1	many	CASSLVGNYRDIQYF	TGCGCCAGCAGCTTGGTGGGCAACTACAGGGACATTCAGTACTTC
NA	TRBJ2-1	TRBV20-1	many	CSARTGAINEQFF	TGCAGTGCTAGGACAGGAGCAATCAATGAGCAGTTCTTC
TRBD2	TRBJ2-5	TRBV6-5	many	CASTDPGGGTQYF	TGTGCCAGCACCGACCCGGGGGGAGGTACCCAGTACTTC
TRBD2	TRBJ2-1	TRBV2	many	CASRARTSASKSNEQFF	TGTGCCAGCAGAGCTAGGACTAGCGCCTCTAAGAGCAATGAGCAGTTCTTC
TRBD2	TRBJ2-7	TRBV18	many	CASSPGQPGLAQSEQYF	TGTGCCAGCTCACCAGGGCAACCGGGACTAGCGCAAAGCGAGCAGTACTTC
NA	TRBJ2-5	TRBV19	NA	CASSLEGETQYF	TGTGCCAGTAGCTTAGAGGGAGAGACCCAGTACTTC
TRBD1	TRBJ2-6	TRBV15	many	CATSRVTGASGANVLTF	TGTGCCACCAGCAGAGTAACAGGGGCCTCTGGGGCCAACGTCCTGACTTTC
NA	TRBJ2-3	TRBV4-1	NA	CASSQLPRTDTQYF	TGCGCCAGCAGCCAACTCCCCCGGACAGATACGCAGTATTTT
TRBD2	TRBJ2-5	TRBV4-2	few	CASSPAAGVQETQYF	TGTGCCAGCAGCCCCGCAGCGGGAGTGCAAGAGACCCAGTACTTC
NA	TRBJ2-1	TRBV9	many	CASSVGWYNEQFF	TGTGCCAGCAGCGTAGGGTGGTACAATGAGCAGTTCTTC
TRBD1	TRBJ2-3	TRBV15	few	CATSRPSGQGVFSTDTQYF	TGTGCCACCAGCAGGCCATCAGGACAGGGCGTTTTCAGCACAGATACGCAGTATTTT
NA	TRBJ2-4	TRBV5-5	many	CASSSGSPAKNIQYF	TGTGCCAGCAGCTCTGGGTCCCCAGCCAAAAACATTCAGTACTTC
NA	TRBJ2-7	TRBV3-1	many	CASSLFSDFGGKDF	TGTGCCAGCAGCCTTTTTTCGGATTTTGGGGGCAAGGACTTC
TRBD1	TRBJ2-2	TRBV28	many	CASSSTGTGNTGELFF	TGTGCCAGCAGTTCAACCGGGACAGGCAACACCGGGGAGCTGTTTTTT
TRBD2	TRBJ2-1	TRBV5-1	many	CASSLGGLAGLYNEQFF	TGCGCCAGCAGCTTGGGGGGACTAGCGGGACTTTACAATGAGCAGTTCTTC
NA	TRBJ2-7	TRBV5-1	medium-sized	CASRSVLLGEQYF	TGCGCCAGCAGGTCTGTCCTCCTCGGGGAGCAGTACTTC
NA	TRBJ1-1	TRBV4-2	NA	CASTPGGYTEAFF	TGTGCCAGCACCCCAGGAGGGTACACTGAAGCTTTCTTT
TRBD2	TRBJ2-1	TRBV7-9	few	CASSLVAGAENEQFF	TGTGCCAGCAGCTTAGTAGCGGGAGCGGAGAATGAGCAGTTCTTC
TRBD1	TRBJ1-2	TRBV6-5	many	CASSSDRVSGYTF	TGTGCCAGCAGCTCGGACAGGGTGTCTGGCTACACCTTC
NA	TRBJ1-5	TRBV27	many	CASSLVSNQPQHF	TGTGCCAGCAGTTTGGTTAGCAATCAGCCCCAGCATTTT
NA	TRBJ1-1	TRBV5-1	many	CASSLADTNTEAFF	TGCGCCAGCAGCTTGGCGGACACTAACACTGAAGCTTTCTTT
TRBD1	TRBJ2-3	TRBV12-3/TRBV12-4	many	CASSFTGVDTQYF	TGTGCCAGCAGCTTTACAGGGGTAGATACGCAGTATTTT
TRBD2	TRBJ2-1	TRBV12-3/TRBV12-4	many	CASSRGLAGSSYNEQFF	TGTGCCAGCAGCCGGGGACTAGCGGGGAGCTCCTACAATGAGCAGTTCTTC
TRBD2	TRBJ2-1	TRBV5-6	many	CASSRVTSGYSYNEQFF	TGTGCCAGCAGCCGGGTGACTAGCGGGTACTCCTACAATGAGCAGTTCTTC
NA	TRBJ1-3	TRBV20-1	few	CSATEGRGGNTIYF	TGCAGTGCAACAGAAGGTCGGGGAGGAAACACCATATATTTT
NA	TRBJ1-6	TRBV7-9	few	CASSHGLPTYNSPLHF	TGTGCCAGCAGCCATGGACTGCCTACCTATAATTCACCCCTCCACTTT
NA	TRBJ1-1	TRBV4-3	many	CASSQDLGENTEAFF	TGCGCCAGCAGCCAAGATCTCGGGGAGAACACTGAAGCTTTCTTT
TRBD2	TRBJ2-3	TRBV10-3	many	CAISERLAGSTDTQYF	TGTGCCATCAGTGAACGACTAGCGGGTAGCACAGATACGCAGTATTTT
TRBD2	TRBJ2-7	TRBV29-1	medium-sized	CSVAMRGGEVHEQYF	TGCAGCGTTGCGATGCGGGGGGGAGAGGTCCACGAGCAGTACTTC
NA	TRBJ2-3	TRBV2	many	CASSDPRDLVDTQYF	TGTGCCAGCAGTGATCCCCGGGACCTTGTGGATACGCAGTATTTT
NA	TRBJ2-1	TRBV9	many	CASSTNGDNEQFF	TGTGCCAGTTCTACAAATGGGGATAATGAGCAGTTCTTC
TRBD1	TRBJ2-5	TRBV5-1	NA	CASSSTGEVTQYF	TGCGCCAGCAGCTCTACAGGGGAAGTGACCCAGTACTTC
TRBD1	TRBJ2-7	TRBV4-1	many	CASSQNPGQGTYEQYF	TGCGCCAGCAGCCAAAACCCGGGACAGGGGACCTACGAGCAGTACTTC
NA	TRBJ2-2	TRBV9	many	CASSMTTLEELFF	TGTGCCAGCAGCATGACGACTTTAGAGGAGCTGTTTTTT
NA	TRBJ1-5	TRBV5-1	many	CASSLGGGDQPQHF	TGCGCCAGCAGCTTGGGCGGAGGGGATCAGCCCCAGCATTTT
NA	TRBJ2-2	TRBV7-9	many	CASSFGVYAERKTGELFF	TGTGCCAGCAGCTTTGGGGTCTACGCGGAGCGGAAAACCGGGGAGCTGTTTTTT
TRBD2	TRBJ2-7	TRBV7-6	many	CASSYSPGTSASYEQYF	TGTGCCAGCAGCTACAGCCCCGGGACTAGCGCTTCCTACGAGCAGTACTTC
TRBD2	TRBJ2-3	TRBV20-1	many	CSALSPLAGSDTQYF	TGCAGTGCCCTTTCCCCCCTAGCGGGGTCAGATACGCAGTATTTT
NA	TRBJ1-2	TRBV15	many	CATSRERVNYGYTF	TGTGCCACCAGCAGAGAGAGGGTTAACTATGGCTACACCTTC
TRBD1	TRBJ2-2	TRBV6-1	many	CASSVRDRESGELFF	TGTGCCAGCAGTGTCCGGGACAGGGAATCCGGGGAGCTGTTTTTT
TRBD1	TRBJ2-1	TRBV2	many	CASSDRTGFGEQFF	TGTGCCAGCAGTGACAGGACAGGGTTTGGTGAGCAGTTCTTC
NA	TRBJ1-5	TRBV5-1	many	CASSLEQGGQPQHF	TGCGCCAGCAGCTTGGAACAGGGCGGTCAGCCCCAGCATTTT